These 23 T cell receptor beta chains came from one sample sequenced in a study of a mutant IDH1 vaccine in newly diagnosed glioma. The sample's time point: week 47, end of study. All doses held 300 ug of mutant IDH1 20-mer peptide, with topical imiquimod. Profiling relied on immunoSEQ multiplex PCR, and the TCRdb table lists in-frame clones only, not all of them. This sample carries roughly 86,000 clones, over 75% of them seen once, and the ten largest clones take around 5%. Their antigen targets remain unknown. The source material was PBMCs, sampled from a glioma patient whose treatment included an IDH1 peptide vaccine. Source of these receptors: a man aged 35-49 years with glioma.

The chain joins TRBV30 to TRBJ1-2, with 8 bases that match TRBD1. CDR3 length: 15 amino acids. Germline CDR1 reads GTSNPN; CDR2 reads SVGIG (reference sequence). V dropped 1 base and J dropped 0; count of bases not matched to a gene: 4. The CDR3 DNA reads as TGTGCCTGGAGTGGACAACAGGGGGCTAACTATGGCTACACCTTC. This encodes CAWSGQQGANYGYTF.

The chain links TRBV18 to TRBJ1-1; D may be TRBD1 (6 bases). Per the germline V gene, CDR1 is KGHSH and CDR2 is LQKENI. CDR3 length: 14 amino acids. V shed 3 bases and J shed 1 base, with 9 bases lying between them. The chain's CDR3 is CASSPLQGNTEAFF. The CDR3 nucleotides are TGTGCCAGCTCACCCCTACAGGGGAACACTGAAGCTTTCTTT.

The chain couples TRBV7-9 to TRBJ1-1; no clear D. In germline, CDR1 is SEHNR, CDR2 FQNEAQ (reference sequence). This CDR3 spans 12 amino acids. V was cut by 2 bases and J by 5 bases, with 6 bases left in between. CDR3 region: CASSLKGTEAFF. In DNA form, the CDR3 reads TGTGCCAGCAGCTTAAAAGGAACTGAAGCTTTCTTT.

Concerning this clone: This sample also contains other DNA sequences that code for the same CDR3. This chain uses TRBV4-3 with TRBJ2-7; possibly TRBD2 for D (6 bases). From germline, CDR1 is LGHNA and CDR2 YSLEER. The germline V and J ends were trimmed by 0 bases and 4 bases, with 7 bases remaining between them. This CDR3 is 13 amino acids long. The CDR3 is CASSQEEGYEQYF. CDR3 nucleotides: TGCGCCAGCAGCCAAGAGGAGGGGTACGAGCAGTACTTC.

The rearrangement links TRBV9 to TRBJ1-4; tentatively, D is TRBD1 (5 bases). The ends were cut back, 3 bases at V and 8 bases at J, with 8 bases in the middle. The CDR3 has 12 amino acids. Looked up from germline, CDR1 is SGDLS and CDR2 is YYNGEE. In nucleotides, the CDR3 is TGTGCCAGCAGCGAACGGGGGGAAAAACTGTTTTTT. Translating gives CASSERGEKLFF.

The J gene is TRBJ2-7, the V gene TRBV6-1; possible D gene TRBD1, 5 bases. The V and J ends lost 6 bases and 5 bases respectively, with 11 bases between them. The CDR3 totals 12 residues. From germline, CDR1 is MNHNS and CDR2 SASEGT. The chain's CDR3 is CASSLRQHEQYF. The CDR3 coding sequence is TGTGCCAGCAGCCTTAGACAGCACGAGCAGTACTTC.

The chain recombines TRBV5-1 with TRBJ2-1; D is unresolved. V lost 1 base and J lost 8, with 10 bases in between. The CDR3 is made up of 13 amino acids. CDR1 SGHRS and CDR2 YFSETQ come from the germline V gene. CDR3 sequence: CASSLRVIDEQFF. The DNA for the CDR3 is TGCGCCAGCAGCTTGCGGGTTATTGATGAGCAGTTCTTC.

This clone occurred once. This chain uses TRBV7-9 with TRBJ2-2; 8 nucleotides match TRBD1. Germline V gene data show CDR1 as SEHNR and CDR2 as FQNEAQ (reference sequence). V lost 1 base, J lost 3 bases, and 7 bases stayed unmatched. The CDR3 loop spans 17 amino acids. CDR3 nucleotides: TGTGCCAGCAGCTTAGTTCGGGACAGGTTATACACCGGGGAGCTGTTTTTT. Translation gives CASSLVRDRLYTGELFF.

The chain uses TRBV18 and TRBJ2-3; D ambiguous. The CDR3 has 16 amino acids. Deletions cut 0 bases from V and 2 bases from J, with 12 bases between. Germline V gene data show CDR1 as KGHSH and CDR2 as LQKENI. This chain's CDR3 is CASSPPASLTTDTQYF. CDR3 in DNA: TGTGCCAGCTCACCACCTGCCAGCCTGACCACAGATACGCAGTATTTT.

The CDR3 here is CASSAGGPDYGYTF. As DNA, the CDR3 is TGTGCCAGCAGCGCGGGCGGTCCTGACTATGGCTACACCTTC. The V and J genes are TRBV7-2 and TRBJ1-2; no firm D call. V shed 5 bases and J shed 3 bases, with 13 bases lying between them. The germline V gene has CDR1 SGHTA and CDR2 FQGNSA. The CDR3 extends over 14 amino acids. Full variable domain (rest looked up from reference TRBV7-2 and TRBJ1-2): GAGVSQSPSNKVTEKGKDVELRCDPISGHTALYWYRQSLGQGLEFLIYFQGNSAPDKSGLPSDRFSAERTGGSVSTLTIQRTQQEDSAVYLCASSAGGPDYGYTFGSGTRLTVV.

This chain links TRBV9 with TRBJ2-2; 8 nucleotides agree with TRBD1. CDR1 and CDR2 from the germline V gene are SGDLS and YYNGEE. With 5 bases clipped from V and 0 bases from J, the junction kept 3 bases outside the gene matches. The length of the CDR3 is 15 residues. The CDR3 DNA reads TGTGCCAGCAGACGACAGGGGACGAACACCGGGGAGCTGTTTTTT. Protein product: CASRRQGTNTGELFF.

The chain has TRBV19 and TRBJ1-5, with unresolved D. Between the trimmed V and J ends, which lost 3 bases and 5 bases, there was a span of 8 bases. The CDR3 is 13 residues long. The germline gives CDR1 LNHDA, CDR2 SQIVND (reference sequence). CDR3 protein: CASSMFEDQPQHF. CDR3 nucleotide sequence: TGTGCCAGTAGTATGTTTGAAGATCAGCCCCAGCATTTT.

The chain recombines TRBV6-1 with TRBJ2-7, with TRBD1 matching 8 bases. CDR3 length: 11 residues. The V segment lost 11 bases and the J segment 4 bases; nucleotides outside the gene matches: 4. The V gene's germline CDR1 is MNHNS and CDR2 SASEGT. As DNA, the CDR3 is TGTGCCTCCACAGGGGGTTACGAGCAGTACTTC. Protein sequence: CASTGGYEQYF.

This CDR3 reads CASSDDRLSNYGYTF. As DNA, the CDR3 is TGTGCCAGCAGTGATGACAGGCTTTCTAACTATGGCTACACCTTC. The chain employs TRBV2 and TRBJ1-2, with D perhaps matching TRBD1 (6 bases). CDR1 is SNHLY and CDR2 is FYNNEI in the germline V gene. V lost 3 bases to trimming and J lost 0 bases, with 11 bases between them. This CDR3 contains 15 residues.

The V gene is TRBV5-1, the J gene TRBJ1-1; D is unclear. V was pared by 4 bases and J by 1 base, with 14 bases between. The germline gives CDR1 SGHRS, CDR2 YFSETQ. The CDR3 is 15 residues long. CDR3 bases: TGCGCCAGCAGCCCGGCCGGTTGGGCGAACACTGAAGCTTTCTTT. Amino acids: CASSPAGWANTEAFF.

The rearrangement joins TRBV12-5 to TRBJ2-1; perhaps TRBD2 as D (6 bases). Trimming removed 6 bases at V and 3 bases at J, with 12 bases between. The CDR3 length is 14 residues. Germline CDR1 reads LGHNT; CDR2 reads FRNRAP. The CDR3 bases are TGTGCTAGTGGACTAGCAGATTTCTACAATGAGCAGTTCTTC. Translating gives CASGLADFYNEQFF.

The CDR3 DNA reads TGTGCCAGCGGACAGGGGTCGAGCTACGAGCAGTACTTC. Amino acid sequence: CASGQGSSYEQYF. The chain employs TRBV6-4 and TRBJ2-7, with TRBD1 matching 9 bases. This CDR3 has 13 residues. The V gene end was trimmed by 8 bases and the J gene end by 3 bases; junction bases not matched to a gene: 5. Germline CDR1 and CDR2: MRHNA and SNTAGT.

This chain joins TRBV27 and TRBJ1-1; TRBD1 agrees at 7 bases. The trim removed 9 bases at V and 4 bases at J, leaving 29 bases unmatched. The length of the CDR3 is 20 residues. The germline gives CDR1 MNHEY, CDR2 SMNVEV (reference sequence). The DNA for the CDR3 is TGTGCCAGTTTAACACGCAGACAGGGCCTAAGACGTCGGCCGGGCACTGAAGCTTTCTTT. Translating it yields CASLTRRQGLRRRPGTEAFF.

The chain joins TRBV5-6 to TRBJ2-7; 8 bases match TRBD1. The CDR3 spans 13 residues. Germline V gives CDR1 SGHDT, CDR2 YYEEEE. V lost 4 bases and J lost 3; bases outside the gene matches: 3. In nucleotides, the CDR3 is TGTGCCAGCAGCCGACAGGGGTACTACGAGCAGTACTTC. This encodes CASSRQGYYEQYF.

The chain carries TRBV7-2 and TRBJ2-5; TRBD2 is a possible D gene (7 bases). Germline CDR1 is SGHTA and CDR2 is FQGNSA. There are 15 residues in the CDR3. V dropped 5 bases and J dropped 5 bases, with 18 bases sitting between them. The CDR3 bases are TGTGCCAGCAGCCCCCTGGGCCGGGGGGCGGAGACCCAGTACTTC. Translating gives CASSPLGRGAETQYF.

This clone has a single count. The chain couples TRBV27 to TRBJ2-7, with no clear D. The CDR3 loop spans 16 amino acids. Germline values: CDR1 MNHEY, CDR2 SMNVEV (reference sequence). V shed 5 bases and J shed 2 bases, with 19 bases lying between them. The CDR3 reads CASSPLSPSGTYEQYF. The CDR3 DNA is TGTGCCAGCAGTCCCTTATCCCCCAGTGGGACCTACGAGCAGTACTTC.

About this clone itself: Other DNA sequences in the sample encode the same CDR3. The chain links TRBV5-4 to TRBJ1-2, with a possible D match to TRBD1 (6 bases). Trimming shortened V by 0 bases and J by 4 bases, and 7 bases separated the two germline ends. CDR3 size: 13 residues. Germline CDR1 and CDR2: SGHNT and YYREEE (reference sequence). The CDR3 DNA is TGTGCCAGCAGCTTGGCGGACAGCTATGGCTACACCTTC. Amino acid sequence: CASSLADSYGYTF.

The V call is TRBV19, the J call TRBJ1-1; D is undetermined. Trimming removed 5 bases at V and 4 bases at J, with 11 bases between. This CDR3 contains 13 residues. Germline CDR1 reads LNHDA; CDR2 reads SQIVND (reference sequence). The CDR3 DNA reads as TGTGCCAGTAGTTTTAGCATGGGCACTGAAGCTTTCTTT. Translating gives CASSFSMGTEAFF.